A single sample is the source of the 6 T cell receptor beta chains below, sequenced in a study of shared clonotypes between healthy human individuals. The table came from immunoSEQ multiplex PCR; TCRdb's copy has only in-frame clones and leaves some out. Here the sample spans around 2.5 million clones, roughly 93% being singletons. The specimen sequenced was naive CD4+ T cells from PBMCs. Subset described: CD45RA+ positively selected. The source is a man younger than 30 in good health. Some clones in this sample may be carry-over from other donors' samples.

The V call is TRBV6-5, the J call TRBJ1-2; D is unresolved. CDR1 MNHEY and CDR2 SVGAGI come from the germline V gene. The CDR3 covers 14 residues. V shed 7 bases and J shed 0 bases, with 12 bases lying between them. The CDR3 reads CASTKSGSNYGYTF. The CDR3 DNA reads TGTGCCAGCACTAAGAGTGGATCTAACTATGGCTACACCTTC.

The chain recombines TRBV7-3 with TRBJ1-1, with a tentative D call TRBD1 (6 bases). The V and J ends lost 3 bases and 5 bases respectively, with 13 bases between them. The germline V gene has CDR1 SGHTA and CDR2 FQGTGA. The CDR3 has 14 amino acids. The CDR3 spells CASSLMNQGTEAFF. CDR3 sequence (DNA): TGTGCCAGCAGCTTGATGAACCAGGGGACTGAAGCTTTCTTT.

This chain connects TRBV28 to TRBJ1-2, with TRBD1 matching over 9 bases. The V gene's germline CDR1 is MDHEN and CDR2 SYDVKM. The CDR3 contains 12 residues. The ends lost 11 bases at V and 7 bases at J; junction bases unmatched: 8. The CDR3 here is CACTGGVFGYTF. The CDR3, as DNA: TGTGCCTGCACAGGGGGCGTATTTGGCTACACCTTC.

The CDR3 bases are TGCGCCAGCAGCCGAGACCGGGACAGAGGGGAGACCCAGTACTTC. Its translation is CASSRDRDRGETQYF. This chain uses TRBV4-1 with TRBJ2-5, with 7 bases matching TRBD1. Trimming took 4 bases from V and 5 from J; bases not matched to a gene: 10. The CDR3 runs 15 residues. Germline CDR1 MGHRA, CDR2 YSYEKL.

The rearrangement uses TRBV5-1 and TRBJ2-1, with 7 bases identical to TRBD1. V gave up 3 bases and J gave up 3 bases; unmatched junction bases: 6. Germline V gives CDR1 SGHRS, CDR2 YFSETQ. The CDR3 runs to 15 residues. The CDR3 coding sequence is TGCGCCAGCAGCTCACGACAGGGCATCTACAATGAGCAGTTCTTC. Its protein is CASSSRQGIYNEQFF.

The V call is TRBV21-1, the J call TRBJ2-3; the table's D call, TRBD1, has no DNA check behind it. TRBV21-1 is a pseudogene. The CDR3 runs 15 residues. Written as DNA, the CDR3 is TGTGCCAGCCTTTGGGTGGGCCTCCTCACAGATACGCAGTATTTT. Translated: CASLWVGLLTDTQYF.